Sequencing of this TCR beta chain was carried out in a study of identical twins. The CDR3 spans 16 residues. The V end was cut by 7 bases, the J end by 1 base, with 20 bases between. Germline CDR1 is SGHAT and CDR2 is FQNNGV. The sample holds a few counts of this clonotype. Unique molecular identifiers were present on the cDNA, which also gained a universal primer site by template switching. A single record per CDR3 protein comes from TCRdb applying MiXCR to the 5' RACE reads. The data contain 1.5 million to 2 million distinct CDR3 sequences, around a third of them singletons. This TCR came from a newborn girl in good health. Material for sequencing was cord blood. J is TRBJ2-7 and V is TRBV11-2; D is undetermined. The CDR3 is CASTFQGLPWSYEQYF. CDR3 bases: TGTGCCAGCACCTTTCAAGGGTTGCCCTGGTCCTACGAGCAGTACTTC.